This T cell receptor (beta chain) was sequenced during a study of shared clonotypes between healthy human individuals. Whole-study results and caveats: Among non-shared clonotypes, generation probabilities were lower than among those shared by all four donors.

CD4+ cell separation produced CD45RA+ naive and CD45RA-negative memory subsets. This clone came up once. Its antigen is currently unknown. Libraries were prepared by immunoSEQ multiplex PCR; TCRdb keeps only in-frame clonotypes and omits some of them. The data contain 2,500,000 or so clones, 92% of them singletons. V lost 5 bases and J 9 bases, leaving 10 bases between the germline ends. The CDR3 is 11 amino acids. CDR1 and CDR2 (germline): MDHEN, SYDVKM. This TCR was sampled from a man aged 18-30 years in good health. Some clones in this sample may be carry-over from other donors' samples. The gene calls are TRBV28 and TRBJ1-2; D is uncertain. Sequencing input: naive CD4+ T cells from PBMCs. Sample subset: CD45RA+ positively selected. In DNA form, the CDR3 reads TGTGCCAGCAGTCAAGGTCCCCGCTACACCTTC. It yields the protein CASSQGPRYTF.